A single TCR beta chain is shown here with its context. Its matching antigen is unknown. The protocol was immunoSEQ multiplex PCR, while the TCRdb copy is restricted to in-frame clones and leaves out a portion. In the table there are about 15,000 clones, around 86% of which are singletons. This specimen comes from a study of T cells in narcolepsy. Background on the study: Enrolled donors included narcolepsy type 1 or type 2 patients and healthy controls. Study-wide findings and caveats: In some patient and control memory CD4+ samples, autoreactive clones were absent. Same-patient CSF and blood CD4+ T cell clonotypes included HCRT-specific and TRIB2-specific autoreactive ones. Reportedly, autoreactive clonotypes were serially detected in patients' blood but not controls'.

This TCR came from a human donor in good health. Sequenced input: memory (CD45RA-) CD4+ T cells from blood.

CDR3 sequence: CSLREGGLAGNEQFF. As DNA, the CDR3 is TGCAGCCTTAGGGAGGGAGGACTAGCGGGCAATGAGCAGTTCTTC. The genes are TRBV29-1 and TRBJ2-1; TRBD2 agrees at 11 bases. The junction had 12 bases not matched to a gene; V was cut back by 8 bases and J by 6 bases. The germline V gene encodes CDR1 SQVTM and CDR2 ANQGSEA. The CDR3 spans 15 residues.